This is a list of T cell receptor beta chains from one sample in a study of human T cells and chemical hapten exposure. TCRdb ran MiXCR on the RACE reads and lists one entry per CDR3 protein. The sample yields roughly 100,000 distinct CDR3 sequences, under 40% seen once. The material sequenced was whole blood, taken in connection with sensitization to the hapten diphenylcyclopropenone (DPC). The receptor set was obtained from a man in his forties with alopecia areata. Some clones in this sample may be carry-over from other donors' samples. Both conserved end residues are trimmed from each CDR3.

TRBJ1-6,TRBV2,ASGSQGRDSPLH
TRBJ2-7,TRBV20-1,SARDWHEQY
TRBJ2-2,TRBV12-3/TRBV12-4,ASSLTITGELF
TRBJ2-2,TRBV27,ASSLKPNTGELF
TRBJ2-7,TRBV11-2,ASSSPPASGGGQY
TRBJ2-3,TRBV3-1,ASSQAGTGVNTQY
TRBJ2-6,TRBV5-1,ASSQHRGFAGANVLT
TRBJ1-2,TRBV12-3/TRBV12-4,ASSYFLWTGDFNYGYT
TRBJ1-2,TRBV28,ASSYPQGAIHGYT
TRBJ2-5,TRBV27,ASSPGLARKTQY
TRBJ2-1,TRBV5-1,ASSSLAGGGLEQF
TRBJ2-5,TRBV28,ASSTPQETQY
TRBJ2-3,TRBV20-1,SAGRAGGTDTQY
TRBJ2-5,TRBV30,AWSVRTGLETQY
TRBJ2-7,TRBV30,AWRTSGAYEQY
TRBJ1-1,TRBV6-5,ASSSGVTGSREAF
TRBJ1-5,TRBV19,ASSTHRGNQPQH
TRBJ2-3,TRBV11-2,ASSSGGGQTDTQY
TRBJ2-6,TRBV12-3/TRBV12-4,ASSLGVLGANVLT
TRBJ2-1,TRBV11-3,ASSLMGQGAGEQF